This entry describes one TCR beta chain. J was trimmed by 0 bases and V by 8 bases; bases with no gene match: 2. Germline V CDR1 and CDR2: SGHAT, FQNNGV. The CDR3 spans 13 residues. The sample is drawn from a study of control samples from healthy donors and cancer patients. Sequenced by immunoSEQ multiplex PCR; TCRdb stores in-frame clones only, minus some. This sample has some 150,000 clones; about 94% occur once, and the top ten carry 14%. The sequencing sample was made of PBMCs. This TCR derives from a man between 60 and 75 years old with colorectal cancer. The chain links TRBV11-2 to TRBJ2-7, with 9 bases identical to TRBD1. The CDR3 protein is CASQGQGSYEQYF. Written as DNA, the CDR3 is TGTGCCAGCCAGGGACAGGGCTCCTACGAGCAGTACTTC.